This T cell receptor (beta chain) originates from a study of T cell changes during pregnancy in multiple sclerosis. The method was immunoSEQ multiplex PCR; TCRdb's version includes in-frame clones alone and lacks a portion of them. Of tens of thousands of clones listed, about 91% are singletons. J was trimmed by 1 base and V by 5 bases; bases with no gene match: 11. This CDR3 contains 19 residues. Germline-derived CDR1 and CDR2 are SGHVS and FNYEAQ. The clonotype comes from a female donor with multiple sclerosis, enrolled in a pregnancy study. Sequences were derived from CD8+ T cells from peripheral blood mononuclear cells, sampled before pregnancy. The gene calls are TRBV7-6 and TRBJ2-1; TRBD2 agrees at 13 bases. CDR3 nucleotides: TGTGCCAGCAGCCCCACCATTGGACTAGCGGGAGTATCCTACAATGAGCAGTTCTTC. It yields the protein CASSPTIGLAGVSYNEQFF.